Presented here are 19 T cell receptor beta chains from one specimen sequenced in a study of T-cell memory formation after mild COVID-19. MiXCR, applied by TCRdb to the 5' RACE reads, yields one record per CDR3 protein. The table includes hundreds of thousands of distinct CDR3 sequences, roughly 18% detected once. Material for sequencing was PBMCs or a T cell subset sorted from them (not recorded which). These receptors came from a young man who had mild COVID-19 (a few samples of this study predate the infection). Cell type and time point are not known.

The chain joins TRBV7-9 to TRBJ1-2; perhaps TRBD1 as D (6 bases). Trimming pared 5 bases from V and 8 bases from J, leaving 18 bases between. Germline lookup yields CDR1 SEHNR and CDR2 FQNEAQ (reference sequence). The CDR3 is 14 residues long. The chain's CDR3 is CASSPSYQGRGYTF. The CDR3, as DNA: TGTGCCAGCAGCCCTAGCTACCAGGGGAGAGGCTACACCTTC.

This sequence joins TRBV5-1 and TRBJ2-7, with D unclear. The CDR3 is 15 residues long. Trimming left V 0 bases short and J 3 bases short, with 13 bases between. Germline V gives CDR1 SGHRS, CDR2 YFSETQ. In DNA form, the CDR3 reads TGCGCCAGCAGCTTGGTCGCTGGGTTAAGCTACGAGCAGTACTTC. Translation: CASSLVAGLSYEQYF. The full variable domain, its missing parts supplied by reference TRBV5-1 and TRBJ2-7, is KAGVTQTPRYLIKTRGQQVTLSCSPISGHRSVSWYQQTPGQGLQFLFEYFSETQRNKGNFPGRFSGRQFSNSRSEMNVSTLELGDSALYLCASSLVAGLSYEQYFGPGTRLTVT.

This clonotype was observed a handful of times. This chain joins TRBV19 and TRBJ1-5, with unresolved D. Germline V gene data show CDR1 as LNHDA and CDR2 as SQIVND (reference sequence). The CDR3 runs to 13 residues. Trimming pared 3 bases from V and 8 bases from J, leaving 11 bases between. CDR3 loop: CASSMREREPQHF. The CDR3 DNA reads TGTGCCAGTAGTATGAGGGAGCGGGAGCCCCAGCATTTT.

This clonotype was observed a few times. J is TRBJ2-3 and V is TRBV7-3; D might be TRBD1 or TRBD2, each matching 6 bases. Germline CDR1 and CDR2: SGHTA and FQGTGA. Trimming pared 2 bases from V and 4 bases from J, leaving 13 bases between. This CDR3 comprises 15 residues. The CDR3 DNA sequence: TGTGCCAGCAGCTTAGGAGGGGGGCTATCAGATACGCAGTATTTT. This codes for CASSLGGGLSDTQYF.

The chain links TRBV6-5 to TRBJ1-6, with D perhaps TRBD1 (5 bases). Per the germline V gene, CDR1 is MNHEY and CDR2 is SVGAGI. Trimming pared 6 bases from V and 7 bases from J, leaving 16 bases between. The CDR3 is 15 amino acids. This CDR3 is CASSSSGTQNSPLHF. The CDR3 nucleotides read TGTGCCAGCAGCTCTTCCGGGACGCAGAATTCACCCCTCCACTTT.

The rearrangement uses TRBV7-2 and TRBJ2-1; D is perhaps TRBD1 or TRBD2 (5 bases each). Germline CDR1 reads SGHTA; CDR2 reads FQGNSA. The CDR3 consists of 14 residues. The germline V and J ends were trimmed by 6 bases and 4 bases, with 13 bases remaining between them. The CDR3 reads CASRDTGGYNEQFF. DNA for the CDR3: TGTGCCAGCAGGGATACTGGGGGTTACAATGAGCAGTTCTTC.

Concerning this clonotype itself: A read error may produce the germline difference seen at one junction end. This chain links TRBV7-6 with TRBJ1-6; 7 bases map to TRBD1. From germline, CDR1 is SGHVS and CDR2 FNYEAQ. The CDR3 contains 17 residues. The CDR3 region is CASSHGQVGGIRSPLNF. DNA of the CDR3: TGTGCCAGCAGCCACGGACAGGTGGGCGGGATACGTTCACCCCTCAACTTT.

This clonotype was counted between two and nine times. The chain links TRBV29-1 to TRBJ2-7; TRBD1 aligns across 7 bases. From germline, CDR1 is SQVTM and CDR2 ANQGSEA. Trimming removed 3 bases from V and 5 bases from J; junction bases left unmatched: 10. This CDR3 comprises 14 residues. Here the CDR3 DNA reads TGCAGCGTTGATAGGGACAGTGCTAGGAACGAGCAGTACTTC. Amino acids: CSVDRDSARNEQYF.

This clonotype has more than one count but fewer than ten. The chain joins TRBV10-3 to TRBJ2-4; D is perhaps TRBD1 or TRBD2 (7 bases each). This CDR3 contains 12 residues. Deletions cut 8 bases from V and 15 bases from J, with 20 bases between. Germline CDR1 and CDR2: ENHRY and SYGVKD. The DNA of the CDR3 is TGTGCCATCGCTGACCAGACAGGGAGGGCGTACTTC. Protein product: CAIADQTGRAYF.

The chain recombines TRBV11-2 with TRBJ2-2; D tentatively reads TRBD1 or TRBD2 (5 bases each). Germline CDR1 and CDR2: SGHAT and FQNNGV. The CDR3 sequence is 15 residues long. The V and J ends lost 5 bases and 7 bases respectively, with 17 bases between them. CDR3 in amino acids: CASSATPGRGGELFF. The CDR3 DNA sequence: TGTGCCAGCAGCGCAACCCCGGGGCGCGGCGGGGAGCTGTTTTTT.

This clonotype turned up a few times. V and J are TRBV4-3 and TRBJ2-3; a weak D match, TRBD2 (5 bases). V was pared by 0 bases and J by 2 bases, with 21 bases between. This CDR3 has 19 residues. Germline V gene sequence: CDR1 LGHNA, CDR2 YSLEER. The CDR3 sequence: CASSQDRLARYTSTDTQYF. The DNA of the CDR3 is TGCGCCAGCAGCCAAGATAGGTTAGCGAGATACACTTCCACAGATACGCAGTATTTT.

The chain has TRBV6-2 or TRBV6-3 and TRBJ2-3, with no clear D. This CDR3 has 17 amino acids. Germline V CDR1 and CDR2: MNHEY, SVGEGT. Trimming removed 2 bases from V and 0 bases from J, with 15 bases in between. Here the CDR3 reads CASSYGPEVPSTDTQYF. The CDR3 bases are TGTGCCAGCAGTTACGGTCCTGAAGTCCCCAGCACAGATACGCAGTATTTT.

The gene calls are TRBV5-1 and TRBJ2-1, with D possibly TRBD1 on 6 matching bases. The ends were cut back, 4 bases at V and 3 bases at J, with 11 bases in the middle. The CDR3 runs to 14 residues. Germline V gene data show CDR1 as SGHRS and CDR2 as YFSETQ. The CDR3 DNA reads TGCGCCAGCAGCCAGGGACAAGGCTACAATGAGCAGTTCTTC. Amino acids: CASSQGQGYNEQFF.

This clonotype showed up just a few times. CDR3 region: CASSFREGRDIQYF. In DNA, the CDR3 is TGTGCCAGCAGTTTCCGCGAGGGTAGGGACATTCAGTACTTC. The chain links TRBV27 to TRBJ2-4; D is perhaps TRBD2 (5 bases). The CDR3 runs to 14 residues. Germline V CDR1 and CDR2: MNHEY, SMNVEV (reference sequence). The V end lost 3 bases, the J end lost 8 bases, and 14 bases lay between the germline ends.

The chain couples TRBV7-2 to TRBJ2-3, with 11 bases fitting TRBD2. Unmatched junction bases numbered 10, after V lost 4 bases and J lost 4 bases. This CDR3 spans 17 amino acids. Germline V CDR1 and CDR2: SGHTA, FQGNSA. CDR3 coding DNA: TGTGCCAGCAGCTCACAATTTAGCGGGGGGGCCGCAGATACGCAGTATTTT. Amino acids: CASSSQFSGGAADTQYF. The full variable domain, completed using reference TRBV7-2 and TRBJ2-3, is GAGVSQSPSNKVTEKGKDVELRCDPISGHTALYWYRQSLGQGLEFLIYFQGNSAPDKSGLPSDRFSAERTGGSVSTLTIQRTQQEDSAVYLCASSSQFSGGAADTQYFGPGTRLTVL.

This sequence joins TRBV11-2 and TRBJ2-1; 16 bases are shared with TRBD2. CDR3 length: 15 amino acids. Germline CDR1 reads SGHAT; CDR2 reads FQNNGV. V was pared by 5 bases and J by 12 bases, with 7 bases of the junction left unmatched. The CDR3 here is CASSEGLAGGLLQFF. The CDR3 nucleotides are TGTGCCAGCAGCGAGGGACTAGCGGGGGGGCTTTTGCAGTTCTTC. Combining the CDR3 with reference TRBV11-2 and TRBJ2-1 gives the whole variable domain EAGVAQSPRYKIIEKRQSVAFWCNPISGHATLYWYQQILGQGPKLLIQFQNNGVVDDSQLPKDRFSAERLKGVDSTLKIQPAKLEDSAVYLCASSEGLAGGLLQFFGPGTRLTVL.

This clonotype was seen more than once but under ten times. The J gene is TRBJ2-7, the V gene TRBV6-1, with D perhaps matching TRBD1 (6 bases). Between the trimmed V and J ends, which lost 6 bases and 0 bases, there was a span of 12 bases. CDR1 and CDR2 (germline): MNHNS, SASEGT. There are 14 residues in the CDR3. CDR3 protein: CASSKGHLSYEQYV. DNA for the CDR3: TGTGCCAGCAGCAAGGGACACCTCTCCTACGAGCAGTACGTC.

This clonotype was observed a handful of times. The V call is TRBV10-1, the J call TRBJ2-7; 7 positions match TRBD1. In germline, CDR1 is WNHNN, CDR2 SYGVQD (reference sequence). The CDR3 consists of 15 residues. V dropped 2 bases and J dropped 1; count of bases not matched to a gene: 5. CDR3 DNA: TGCGCCAGCAGTGAGATCGGGGACAGTTCCTACGAGCAGTACTTC. This sequence encodes CASSEIGDSSYEQYF.

The table lists this clonotype with a few counts. The chain is built from TRBV20-1 and TRBJ1-3, with D unresolved. Deletions cut 3 bases from V and 0 bases from J, with 12 bases between. Germline V gives CDR1 DFQATT, CDR2 SNEGSKA (reference sequence). This CDR3 is 15 amino acids long. The CDR3 here is CSARRPLSSGNTIYF. DNA of the CDR3: TGCAGTGCTAGGAGACCCCTGAGCTCTGGAAACACCATATATTTT.